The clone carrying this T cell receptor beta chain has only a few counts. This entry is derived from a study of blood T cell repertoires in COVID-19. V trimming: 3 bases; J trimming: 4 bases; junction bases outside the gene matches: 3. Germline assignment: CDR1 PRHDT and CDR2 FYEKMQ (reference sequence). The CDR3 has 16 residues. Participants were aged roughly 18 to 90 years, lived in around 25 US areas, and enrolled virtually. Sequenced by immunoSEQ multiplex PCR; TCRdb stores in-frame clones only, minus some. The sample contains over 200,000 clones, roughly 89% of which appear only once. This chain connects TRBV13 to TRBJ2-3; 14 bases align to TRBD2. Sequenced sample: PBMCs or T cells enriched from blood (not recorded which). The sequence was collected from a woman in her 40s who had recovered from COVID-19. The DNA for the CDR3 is TGTGCCAGCAGCTTTGGGGGACTAGCGGGAGCAGATACGCAGTATTTT. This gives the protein CASSFGGLAGADTQYF.